Listed below are T cell receptor beta chains from one sample, sequenced in a study of T cells in localized non-small cell lung cancer. Measured with immunoSEQ multiplex PCR; TCRdb has only the in-frame clones, and not every one. The sample holds 2,000 or so clones; 28% are singletons and the top ten take 15% to 20%. Sequenced material: normal lung tissue next to the tumor, taken before any cancer treatment. The source of these receptors is a woman aged 40-75 years with stage II lung adenocarcinoma. Each CDR3 is given with its conserved first and last residue. Each record gives: V gene, J gene, CDR3 protein.

>TRBV11-3|TRBJ1-1
CASSSLTVMNTEAFF
>TRBV29-1|TRBJ2-3
CSVGQGGTDTQYF
>TRBV9|TRBJ1-1
CASSEMNTEAFF
>TRBV11-3|TRBJ2-7
CASSSLEGWNEQYF
>TRBV6-8|TRBJ2-3
CASSVRGLFTDTQYF
>TRBV11-3|TRBJ2-2
CASSLAYQVRTGELFF
>TRBV11-3|TRBJ2-5
CASSDRSFYQETQYF
>TRBV6-8|TRBJ2-3
CASSLDRASTDTQYF
>TRBV11-3|TRBJ2-7
CASSLAPSGRVEQYF
>TRBV14|TRBJ2-1
CASSQDSGWEQFF
>TRBV28|TRBJ1-2
CASRATGAGNGYTF
>TRBV11-3|TRBJ1-1
CASSSHQQGGDTEAFF
>TRBV29-1|TRBJ2-1
CSVGTGRSSYNEQFF
>TRBV29-1|TRBJ1-2
CSVERGNYGYTF
>TRBV11-3|TRBJ2-3
CASTPAGPADTQYF
>TRBV30|TRBJ1-3
CAWKKPGNTIYF
>TRBV29-1|TRBJ2-1
CSVLTSGAFNEQFF
>TRBV28|TRBJ1-5
CASQIRGNQPQHF
>TRBV10-2|TRBJ2-3
CASSEGMVWGDTQYF
>TRBV11-3|TRBJ2-2
CASSRGQYSGELFF
>TRBV28|TRBJ1-3
CASSQGGGTSTIYF
>TRBV6-8|TRBJ2-2
CASRSDQGAGTGELFF
>TRBV7-7|TRBJ2-1
CASSPTGSKDGEQFF
>TRBV18|TRBJ2-1
CASSPLGLYNEQFF
>TRBV11-3|TRBJ2-1
CASSFSGSSYNEQFF
>TRBV9|TRBJ1-1
CASSVVSQLNTEAFF
>TRBV29-1|TRBJ1-3
CSAAGTDGNTIYF
>TRBV28|TRBJ2-3
CASSFLSGTDTQYF
>TRBV5-1|TRBJ1-1
CASSLPGTAVEAFF
>TRBV11-3|TRBJ2-1
CASSLEGGQYNEQFF
>TRBV6-8|TRBJ1-1
CASSRGPMNTEAFF
>TRBV6-8|TRBJ2-6
CASSVEESGANVLTF
>TRBV2|TRBJ1-4
CASSVGQDNLFF
>TRBV5-1|TRBJ1-1
CASSLGGTGGGRSQAFF
>TRBV29-1|TRBJ2-1
CSVGLGQSSYNEQFF
>TRBV11-3|TRBJ2-6
CASSLVGSGANVLTF
>TRBV9|TRBJ1-4
CASSVGFRGNEKLFF
>TRBV19|TRBJ2-6
CASSMIPGQGTSGANVLTF
>TRBV9|TRBJ2-1
CASSAPLDNEQFF
>TRBV6-8|TRBJ1-1
CASSKQPGQATEAFF
>TRBV5-1|TRBJ1-3
CASSYGQVSSGNTIYF
>TRBV6-8|TRBJ2-3
CASKTRRLAPTDTQYF
>TRBV5-1|TRBJ2-7
CASSLDPWSSYEQYF
>TRBV14|TRBJ1-2
CASSHSVQVGGYGYTF
>TRBV14|TRBJ1-1
CASSQEWGTGVMNTEAFF
>TRBV28|TRBJ1-1
CASSLEGQGSTEAFF
>TRBV29-1|TRBJ1-4
CSVAGQGLNEKLFF
>TRBV11-3|TRBJ2-5
CASSSWTSGNWGTQYF
>TRBV5-1|TRBJ2-7
CASSIETGRYGEQYF
>TRBV19|TRBJ2-3
CASSMRREWADTQYF
>TRBV10-2|TRBJ2-7
CASSEPPTGAYEQYF
>TRBV11-3|TRBJ1-5
CASSFSGANQPQHF
>TRBV5-1|TRBJ1-1
CASSLGHLGENTEAFF
>TRBV6-8|TRBJ2-3
CASSGRGLLAGGITDTQYF
>TRBV6-8|TRBJ1-1
CAISREGDTEAFF
>TRBV5-1|TRBJ2-3
CASSLEQGAADTQYF
>TRBV5-1|TRBJ1-1
CASSLAWGNTEAFF
>TRBV5-1|TRBJ2-5
CASSLGSSGRALGETQYF